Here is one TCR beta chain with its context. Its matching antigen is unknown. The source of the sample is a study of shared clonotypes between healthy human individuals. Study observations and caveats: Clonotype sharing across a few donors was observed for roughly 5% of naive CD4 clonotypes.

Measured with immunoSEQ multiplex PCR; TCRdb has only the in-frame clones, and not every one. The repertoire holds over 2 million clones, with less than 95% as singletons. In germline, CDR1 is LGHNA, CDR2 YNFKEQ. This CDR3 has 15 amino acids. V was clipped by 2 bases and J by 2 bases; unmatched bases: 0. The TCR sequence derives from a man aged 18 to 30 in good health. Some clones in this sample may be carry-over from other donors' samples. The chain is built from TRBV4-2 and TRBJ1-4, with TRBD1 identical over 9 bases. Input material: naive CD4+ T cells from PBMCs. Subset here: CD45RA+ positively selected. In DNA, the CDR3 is TGTGCCAGCAGCCAAACAGGGGGCACTAATGAAAAACTGTTTTTT. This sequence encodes CASSQTGGTNEKLFF.